These T cell receptor beta chains were read from a single sample in a study of blood T cell repertoires in COVID-19. Profiling relied on immunoSEQ multiplex PCR, and the TCRdb table lists in-frame clones only, not all of them. The sample holds some 110,000 clones, 60% to 85% seen once. The sample was peripheral blood. The source of these receptors is a man aged 65 to 79 with acute or convalescent COVID-19. The CDR3 runs from the conserved cysteine through the conserved F or W. The D gene is left open where the match is weak. For some rows the clone size is stated as once, few or many, or as a class when expanded; others skip it.

>TRBJ1-2|.|TRBD1|TRBV30
CAWSRDRAGYTF
TGTGCCTGGAGTAGAGACAGGGCAGGCTACACCTTC
>TRBJ2-3|.|.|TRBV5-1
CASSYGTLTDTQYF
TGCGCCAGCAGCTACGGGACTCTAACAGATACGCAGTATTTT
>TRBJ2-7|.|.|TRBV7-3
CASSSTGGQVSSYEQYF
TGTGCCAGCAGCAGTACGGGGGGACAGGTGAGCTCCTACGAGCAGTACTTC
>TRBJ2-7|.|TRBD1|TRBV3-1/TRBV3-2
CASSPGQGYEQYF
TGTGCCAGCAGCCCCGGACAGGGCTACGAGCAGTACTTC
>TRBJ1-1|.|TRBD1|TRBV10-3
CAISEPGTGRDTEAFF
TGTGCCATCAGTGAGCCTGGGACAGGGCGGGACACTGAAGCTTTCTTT
>TRBJ1-6|many|.|TRBV2
CASSFPGGSLGTLHF
TGTGCCAGCAGCTTTCCGGGGGGCTCCCTTGGGACCCTCCACTTT
>TRBJ2-7|.|.|TRBV7-9
CASSPSGPDLRQYF
TGTGCCAGCAGCCCCAGCGGGCCGGACTTGCGGCAGTACTTC
>TRBJ2-2|.|TRBD1|TRBV18
CASSPPGQGGTGELFF
TGTGCCAGCTCACCTCCGGGACAGGGTGGCACCGGGGAGCTGTTTTTT
>TRBJ2-7|.|TRBD2|TRBV27
CASSKTSGYEQYF
TGTGCCAGCAGTAAGACTAGCGGCTACGAGCAGTACTTC
>TRBJ1-4|few|.|TRBV13
CASSLAGQGEKLFF
TGTGCCAGCAGCTTAGCTGGGCAGGGTGAAAAACTGTTTTTT
>TRBJ2-7|.|.|TRBV14
CASSPFRGTGISYEQYF
TGTGCCAGCAGCCCCTTCCGAGGGACTGGAATTTCCTACGAGCAGTACTTC
>TRBJ2-7|.|.|TRBV19
CASSMGRVPYEQYF
TGTGCCAGTAGTATGGGCAGGGTCCCCTACGAGCAGTACTTC
>TRBJ2-6|few|.|TRBV6-6
CASRPTGNSGANVLTF
TGTGCCAGCAGACCAACAGGAAACTCTGGGGCCAACGTCCTGACTTTC
>TRBJ1-2|.|TRBD1|TRBV28
CASRGGQGGGYGYTF
TGTGCCAGCAGGGGGGGACAGGGAGGAGGCTATGGCTACACCTTC
>TRBJ2-1|.|.|TRBV4-2
CASSQAPRGAGSLYNEQFF
TGTGCCAGCAGCCAAGCCCCTCGGGGGGCGGGAAGTCTCTACAATGAGCAGTTCTTC
>TRBJ1-2|.|TRBD1|TRBV5-8
CASSSNRGRRELGYTF
TGTGCCAGCAGCTCTAACAGGGGGCGAAGGGAACTTGGCTACACCTTC
>TRBJ2-1|.|TRBD2|TRBV19
CASSSMGSGDEQFF
TGTGCCAGTTCCTCCATGGGGAGCGGGGATGAGCAGTTCTTC
>TRBJ2-3|.|TRBD2|TRBV5-1
CASSLADEGAGSQYF
TGCGCCAGCAGCTTGGCCGATGAGGGAGCGGGATCGCAGTATTTT
>TRBJ1-1|few|.|TRBV9
CASSPATPGRPVTSRTEAFF
TGTGCCAGCAGCCCCGCCACCCCGGGACGCCCAGTGACTAGTAGGACTGAAGCTTTCTTT
>TRBJ1-2|.|TRBD1|TRBV4-1
CASSQPRDRDYGYTF
TGCGCCAGCAGCCAACCCCGGGACAGGGACTATGGCTACACCTTC
>TRBJ1-5|.|.|TRBV6-6
CASSPGTMGGNQPQHF
TGTGCCAGCAGTCCCGGGACAATGGGTGGCAATCAGCCCCAGCATTTT
>TRBJ2-1|.|.|TRBV7-9
CASSPRDIEQFF
TGTGCCAGCAGCCCCCGGGACATCGAGCAGTTCTTC
>TRBJ2-1|.|TRBD1|TRBV12-3/TRBV12-4
CASTEQGNEQFF
TGTGCCAGCACCGAACAGGGGAATGAGCAGTTCTTC